This T cell receptor beta chain was captured in a study of T cell repertoires in cytomegalovirus infection (dated by TCRdb to between 2018 and 2021). At the level of the whole study: The peptide stimulations were aimed at well-studied HLA-B-restricted epitopes as well as recently identified HLA-C-restricted CMV epitopes, whose presentation resists viral immunomodulation. Donor HLA type was relevant to the analysis, because carriage of CMV infection together with the matching HLA type was indicated by public TCR beta signatures. Study-wide findings and limitations: Cumulative frequency of public TCR beta family members discriminated carriers of CMV infection plus the relevant HLA type in this cohort and an independent 352-donor cohort. The ex vivo response was dominated by HLA-C-restricted CMV-specific TCR beta clonotypes, which also provided the single most frequent clonotype in two of eight donors.

The sample holds a few counts of this clonotype. Its antigen is currently not known. Base-call qualities are not available, and no considerably larger clone is one nucleotide away. The germline V gene supplies CDR1 SGHTA and CDR2 FQGNSA. Compared with germline, V lacks 0 bases and J lacks 4 bases; bases without a gene match: 7. The CDR3 sequence holds 17 residues, the cysteine and phenylalanine included. Kept here is only the CDR3 DNA, which spans 51 bases and is read in frame from base 1. The intended sense of this specimen's treatment or condition label: in vitro stimulation with specific CMV peptide epitopes to enrich CMV-specific T cells. The sample was run on an Illumina HiSeq 1500. The raw public data were reprocessed by TCRdb itself: fastp quality trimming at Q25, MiXCR clonotype calling, in-frame beta chains only. Each CDR3 protein gets just one entry, which takes the most common genes and DNA from the rows behind it. The sample records 700,000 to 900,000 distinct CDR3 sequences, about 29% of which are singletons. 13% of the sample belongs to the ten largest clones.

This receptor was obtained from a human donor in good health (CMV status not recorded). Some clones in this sample may be carry-over from other donors' samples. The chain couples TRBV7-2 to TRBJ2-4; the junction holds 9 bases that match TRBD2. This specimen was cultured CD8+ T cells from PBMCs, taken from culture after CMV antigen stimulation. The CDR3 loop reads CASSLAGGGGVKNIQYF. In nucleotides, the sequence is TGTGCCAGCAGCTTAGCCGGGGGCGGGGGGGTAAAAAACATTCAGTACTTC.